The text below deals with one T cell receptor (beta chain). Its antigen is as yet unknown. These data are taken from a study of post-analysis software for immune sequencing data. Study-wide points: Multiple sclerosis patients showed significantly lower normalized Chao1 diversity than controls did.

Unique molecular identifiers had been added to the TCR beta cDNA libraries. TCRdb reprocessed the PCR reads via MiXCR and lists one record per CDR3 protein. The table includes 450,000 to 650,000 distinct CDR3 sequences, 40% to 50% detected once. The specimen sequenced was blood. This receptor was obtained from a girl between 5 and 17 years old with multiple sclerosis.

The CDR3 sequence: CSARAQAEAFF. The DNA for the CDR3 is TGCAGTGCTAGAGCGCAGGCTGAAGCTTTCTTT. The gene calls are TRBV20-1 and TRBJ1-1; D ambiguous. Trimming left V 1 base short and J 6 bases short, with 6 bases between. The CDR3 length is 11 residues. Germline CDR1 is DFQATT and CDR2 is SNEGSKA (reference sequence).